Listed below are T cell receptor beta chains from one sample, sequenced in a study of control samples from healthy donors and cancer patients. Clones were read by immunoSEQ multiplex PCR, and TCRdb kept only the in-frame ones, dropping some. The profile shows more than 95,000 clones, 93% of them singletons. The sample consisted of blood. The receptors were gathered from a man aged 25 to 40 in good health. The CDR3 runs from the conserved cysteine through the conserved F or W. A D gene is named only where the DNA matches it firmly. The listing skips clone size in some rows; elsewhere it reads once, few, many or a size class.

TRBV4-1	TRBD2	TRBJ2-3	-	CASSQAGTSGGSTDTQYF	TGCGCCAGCAGCCAAGCCGGGACTAGCGGGGGTAGCACAGATACGCAGTATTTT
TRBV20-1	TRBD2	TRBJ2-3	-	CSASTGLAGGLDTQYF	TGCAGTGCTAGTACGGGACTAGCGGGGGGGCTAGATACGCAGTATTTT
TRBV3-1/TRBV3-2	TRBD2	TRBJ2-3	-	CASSPVAGGTRDTQYF	TGTGCCAGCAGCCCAGTTGCGGGGGGGACCCGAGATACGCAGTATTTT
TRBV6-5	-	TRBJ1-2	once	CASSYGFGSSYGYTF	TGTGCCAGCAGTTACGGTTTCGGGAGTTCCTATGGCTACACCTTC
TRBV6-6	-	TRBJ1-2	-	CASRGTPYGYTF	TGTGCCAGCCGCGGGACTCCTTATGGCTACACCTTC
TRBV19	-	TRBJ1-3	-	CASSDTVVSGNTIYF	TGTGCCAGTAGTGATACGGTGGTCTCTGGAAACACCATATATTTT
TRBV5-1	-	TRBJ2-3	-	CASSGLWGVTDTQYF	TGCGCCAGCAGTGGGTTGTGGGGAGTCACAGATACGCAGTATTTT
TRBV5-5	-	TRBJ1-1	-	CASSVDPRGTEAFF	TGTGCCAGCAGCGTGGATCCTCGGGGCACTGAAGCTTTCTTT
TRBV18	-	TRBJ1-2	once	CASSPRFANYGYTF	TGTGCCAGCTCACCACGGTTCGCTAACTATGGCTACACCTTC
TRBV5-1	-	TRBJ1-1	once	CASSLDGGTEAFF	TGCGCCAGCAGCTTGGATGGAGGCACTGAAGCTTTCTTT
TRBV6-5	-	TRBJ1-1	-	CASSYSGMNTEAFF	TGTGCCAGCAGTTACTCGGGTATGAACACTGAAGCTTTCTTT